A selection of T cell receptor beta chains follows, all from one sample in a study of T cell changes during pregnancy in multiple sclerosis. The data were produced by immunoSEQ multiplex PCR, yet TCRdb's version contains in-frame clones alone and is incomplete. The data contain about 38,000 clones, roughly 90% of them singletons. The sequencing used CD4+ T cells from peripheral blood mononuclear cells, collected in the second trimester of pregnancy. The source is a female donor with multiple sclerosis, enrolled in a pregnancy study. The CDR3 runs from the conserved cysteine through the conserved F or W. D genes are given only for firm matches. Clone size is not always given. Where it is, it says once, few, many or a class for expanded clones.

>TRBJ2-3|TRBV28|once|TRBD1
CASSSRTGITSTDTQYF
TGTGCCAGCAGTTCCAGGACAGGGATAACTAGCACAGATACGCAGTATTTT
>TRBJ2-7|TRBV7-2|NA|NA
CASSGGGFYEQYF
TGTGCCAGCAGCGGAGGGGGCTTCTACGAGCAGTACTTC
>TRBJ2-5|TRBV11-3|NA|NA
CASSLDRQETQYF
TGTGCCAGCAGCTTAGACAGACAAGAGACCCAGTACTTC
>TRBJ2-1|TRBV4-1|NA|NA
CASSQGVAFGEQFF
TGCGCCAGCAGCCAAGGGGTAGCCTTTGGTGAGCAGTTCTTC
>TRBJ1-3|TRBV6-5|NA|NA
CASSPDRHTGNTIYF
TGTGCCAGCAGTCCAGACAGACATACTGGAAACACCATATATTTT
>TRBJ2-5|TRBV7-9|NA|TRBD2
CASSLQAGGRKETQYF
TGTGCCAGCAGCCTCCAAGCGGGAGGTCGCAAAGAGACCCAGTACTTC
>TRBJ2-7|TRBV5-1|NA|TRBD1
CASSPGSGTGINEQYF
TGCGCCAGCAGCCCGGGGTCTGGGACAGGGATTAACGAGCAGTACTTC
>TRBJ2-5|TRBV11-3|NA|NA
CASSLDRQDQETQYF
TGTGCCAGCAGCTTAGATAGGCAGGACCAAGAGACCCAGTACTTC
>TRBJ1-2|TRBV28|once|TRBD1
CASCGRDRDNYGYTF
TGTGCCAGCTGCGGGCGGGACAGGGATAACTATGGCTACACCTTC
>TRBJ1-1|TRBV18|few|NA
CASSPPPGGLNTEAFF
TGTGCCAGCTCACCACCGCCCGGTGGACTTAACACTGAAGCTTTCTTT
>TRBJ2-7|TRBV19|NA|NA
CASSGPTTSYEQYF
TGTGCCAGTAGTGGCCCAACTACCTCCTACGAGCAGTACTTC
>TRBJ2-7|TRBV14|NA|TRBD2
CASSQGSGGIYEQYF
TGTGCCAGCAGCCAAGGGAGCGGGGGGATCTACGAGCAGTACTTC
>TRBJ2-5|TRBV28|NA|NA
CASSPPGRSQETQYF
TGTGCCAGCAGTCCCCCGGGTAGAAGCCAAGAGACCCAGTACTTC
>TRBJ2-3|TRBV16|NA|TRBD1
CASSLGQGADTQYF
TGTGCCAGCAGCCTCGGACAGGGCGCGGATACGCAGTATTTT
>TRBJ1-2|TRBV5-1|once|NA
CASSSRQDYGYTF
TGCGCCAGCAGCTCCCGACAGGACTATGGCTACACCTTC
>TRBJ1-1|TRBV11-3|NA|NA
CASSRDSNEAFF
TGTGCCAGCAGCAGGGACTCCAATGAAGCTTTCTTT
>TRBJ2-5|TRBV19|NA|TRBD2
CASSRREALQETQYF
TGTGCCAGTAGTAGGCGGGAGGCCCTTCAAGAGACCCAGTACTTC
>TRBJ2-1|TRBV6-5|NA|NA
CASSNSNEQFF
TGTGCCAGCAGCAACTCGAATGAGCAGTTCTTC
>TRBJ1-5|TRBV6-6|NA|NA
CASSTRGGFSNQPQHF
TGTGCCAGCAGTACCCGGGGGGGGTTTAGCAATCAGCCCCAGCATTTT
>TRBJ2-5|TRBV15|NA|NA
CATSRDLTGVGETQYF
TGTGCCACCAGCAGAGATCTTACGGGAGTCGGGGAGACCCAGTACTTC
>TRBJ2-1|TRBV14|NA|NA
CASSQRQGGLGVGNEQFF
TGTGCCAGCAGCCAGAGACAGGGGGGACTAGGCGTGGGCAATGAGCAGTTCTTC
>TRBJ1-1|TRBV9|NA|NA
CASSPRGTAVPNTEAFF
TGTGCCAGCAGCCCCCGGGGAACAGCGGTCCCAAACACTGAAGCTTTCTTT
>TRBJ1-2|TRBV5-1|NA|NA
CASSSTGINYGYTF
TGCGCCAGCAGCTCAACAGGGATTAACTATGGCTACACCTTC
>TRBJ2-2|TRBV5-6|NA|NA
CASSLLRGTGELFF
TGTGCCAGCAGCTTGTTACGAGGGACAGGGGAGCTGTTTTTT
>TRBJ1-2|TRBV9|NA|TRBD1
CASSAGQGQGYGYTF
TGTGCCAGCAGCGCGGGACAGGGTCAAGGCTATGGCTACACCTTC
>TRBJ1-4|TRBV7-2|NA|NA
CASSSQFRGEKLFF
TGTGCCAGCAGTTCACAGTTTAGAGGGGAAAAACTGTTTTTT
>TRBJ1-4|TRBV28|NA|NA
CASTQAFNEKLFF
TGTGCCAGCACCCAGGCTTTTAATGAAAAACTGTTTTTT
>TRBJ1-2|TRBV28|NA|NA
CASSSYGGGGYTF
TGTGCCAGCAGTAGTTACGGGGGAGGGGGCTACACCTTC
>TRBJ2-7|TRBV28|once|TRBD2
CASSVRGLAGGPQGQYF
TGTGCCAGCAGCGTCCGGGGGCTAGCGGGAGGGCCTCAGGGGCAGTACTTC
>TRBJ2-7|TRBV25-1|NA|NA
CASSGHGQGIYEQYF
TGTGCCAGCAGTGGTCACGGACAAGGAATCTACGAGCAGTACTTC
>TRBJ2-5|TRBV14|NA|NA
CASSQGQRNQETQYF
TGTGCCAGCAGCCAAGGACAGCGAAACCAAGAGACCCAGTACTTC
>TRBJ1-1|TRBV7-9|few|TRBD1
CASSPYRGRGGTEAFF
TGTGCCAGCAGCCCCTACAGGGGCCGGGGGGGCACTGAAGCTTTCTTT
>TRBJ1-1|TRBV4-1|NA|TRBD1
CASSHMAGGAFDTEAFF
TGCGCCAGCAGCCATATGGCAGGGGGCGCTTTCGACACTGAAGCTTTCTTT
>TRBJ2-7|TRBV5-4|NA|TRBD1
CASSRDRGTYEQYF
TGTGCCAGCAGTCGGGACAGGGGAACCTACGAGCAGTACTTC
>TRBJ2-2|TRBV7-6|NA|NA
CASSPGGELFF
TGTGCCAGCAGCCCAGGGGGGGAGCTGTTTTTT
>TRBJ2-1|TRBV7-9|NA|TRBD2
CASSPVAGVTHEQFF
TGTGCCAGCAGCCCTGTAGCGGGAGTTACCCATGAGCAGTTCTTC
>TRBJ2-1|TRBV2|NA|NA
CASSEVLVTYNEQFF
TGTGCCAGCAGTGAAGTTTTAGTCACCTACAATGAGCAGTTCTTC
>TRBJ2-7|TRBV29-1|NA|NA
CSGRLGGEQYF
TGCAGCGGGAGATTAGGTGGCGAGCAGTACTTC
>TRBJ1-1|TRBV11-3|NA|NA
CASNQGASVSTEAFF
TGTGCCAGCAACCAAGGAGCCAGCGTAAGCACTGAAGCTTTCTTT
>TRBJ2-7|TRBV10-3|NA|NA
CAVRSSYEQYF
TGTGCCGTTCGGAGCTCCTACGAGCAGTACTTC
>TRBJ1-1|TRBV5-4|NA|NA
CASRPMEGSNTEAFF
TGTGCCAGCAGACCAATGGAGGGTTCGAACACTGAAGCTTTCTTT
>TRBJ2-3|TRBV11-2|NA|NA
CASSRLDLGVFVADTQYF
TGTGCCAGCAGCAGGTTGGATCTCGGGGTCTTCGTTGCAGATACGCAGTATTTT
>TRBJ2-3|TRBV7-6|NA|TRBD2
CASSFRGSDDTQYF
TGTGCCAGCAGCTTCCGCGGGAGCGACGATACGCAGTATTTT
>TRBJ2-1|TRBV19|NA|NA
CASSIGTLQHNEQFF
TGTGCCAGTAGTATCGGGACTCTCCAGCACAATGAGCAGTTCTTC